The rows below give T cell receptor beta chains drawn from one sample of a study of post-analysis software for immune sequencing data. TCRdb re-analysed the PCR reads in MiXCR, keeping a single row per CDR3 protein. Among more than 450,000 distinct CDR3 sequences, around 31% were seen once, and the ten largest hold approximately 5.4%. The source material was blood. These receptors originate from a girl under 18 with multiple sclerosis. The CDR3 runs from the conserved cysteine through the conserved F or W. The order of the fields is J gene, D gene, clone size, V gene, CDR3 DNA, CDR3 protein. D genes are given only for firm matches. Rows give clone size only sometimes, using once, few, many, or a class for an expanded clone.

TRBJ1-2 TRBD1 . TRBV20-1 TGCAGTGCTAGAACTTACCACCGGGACAGGGTCGGGCTAGGCTACACCTTC CSARTYHRDRVGLGYTF
TRBJ1-2 . . TRBV9 TGTGCCAGCAGCGAGGGGGGGATAAGGGGGGACTATGGCTACACCTTC CASSEGGIRGDYGYTF
TRBJ1-6 . . TRBV28 TGTGCCAGCACCGGGGTTAATTCACCCCTCCACTTT CASTGVNSPLHF
TRBJ1-4 . . TRBV7-2 TGTGCCAGCAGCTTAGAGGGGTTTGCTGGTGAAAAACTGTTTTTT CASSLEGFAGEKLFF
TRBJ2-7 . few TRBV29-1 TGCAGCGTTGATAACGGCAGAGAATACGAGCAGTACTTC CSVDNGREYEQYF
TRBJ2-1 TRBD1 . TRBV14 TGTGCCAGCAGCTTAATGACAGGGGGCGGTGAGCAGTTCTTC CASSLMTGGGEQFF
TRBJ1-4 TRBD1 few TRBV5-1 TGCGCCAGCAGCCTCGGGACAGGGGGCGGAGGTTTTGAAAAACTGTTTTTT CASSLGTGGGGFEKLFF
TRBJ2-5 . . TRBV6-1 TGTGCCAGCAGGAGAGACGGTAGGGAGACCCAGTACTTC CASRRDGRETQYF
TRBJ2-1 TRBD2 . TRBV10-3 TGTGCCATCAGTGATGGGACTAGTAACGATGAGCAGTTCTTC CAISDGTSNDEQFF
TRBJ1-2 . . TRBV4-2 TGTGCCAGCAGCCCCAGCCCGCAGGAGAGTAACTATGGCTACACCTTC CASSPSPQESNYGYTF
TRBJ1-2 TRBD1 . TRBV7-8 TGTGTCAGCAGCCTGGCCGGGACAGGGAACTCCTATGGCTACACCTTC CVSSLAGTGNSYGYTF
TRBJ1-2 . . TRBV7-9 TGTGCCAGCAGCTCCCCAGGGATGATCTATGGCTACACCTTC CASSSPGMIYGYTF
TRBJ2-5 TRBD2 many TRBV7-3 TGTGCCAGCAGCCGGGGGGGCCAAGAGACCCAGTACTTC CASSRGGQETQYF
TRBJ2-3 TRBD2 . TRBV6-2/TRBV6-3 TGTGCCAGCAGTTACTTGCCAGCGGGGGTAACCCGTGGCACAGATACGCAGTATTTT CASSYLPAGVTRGTDTQYF
TRBJ2-7 . few TRBV3-1 TGTGCCAGCAGCCTACTGGTGGCCCCCTACGAGCAGTACTTC CASSLLVAPYEQYF
TRBJ2-3 . . TRBV29-1 TGCAGCGTTGAAGCGCAGCGTACAGATACGCAGTATTTT CSVEAQRTDTQYF
TRBJ2-4 TRBD2 once TRBV6-5 TGTGCCAGCAGTTATGGCGAGCGGGAGTTGGGGAACATTCAGTACTTC CASSYGERELGNIQYF
TRBJ2-1 TRBD2 once TRBV20-1 TGCAGTGCTAGCCGTCCGGGGGGGCACAACAATGAGCAGTTCTTC CSASRPGGHNNEQFF
TRBJ1-1 . . TRBV5-1 TGCGCCAGCAGAAGTACGCCGAACACTGAAGCTTTCTTT CASRSTPNTEAFF
TRBJ2-5 . . TRBV4-1 TGCGCCAGCAGCCAGTCGCCGGGACTCGCATACCAAGAGACCCAGTACTTC CASSQSPGLAYQETQYF
TRBJ2-5 . . TRBV7-2 TGTGCCAGCAGCTTAGCGTGGGGACCCACTCGGCCCCAGTACTTC CASSLAWGPTRPQYF
TRBJ1-4 . . TRBV7-9 TGTGCCAGCAGCGTTGGGAGGAGTTGGGATGAAAAACTGTTTTTT CASSVGRSWDEKLFF
TRBJ1-1 . . TRBV6-5 TGTGCCAGCAGTTTCACCGATCAAGAGAACACTGAAGCTTTCTTT CASSFTDQENTEAFF
TRBJ1-2 TRBD1 . TRBV12-3/TRBV12-4 TGTGCCAGCAACCCGACAGGGGAACGTGGCTACACCTTC CASNPTGERGYTF
TRBJ1-4 . few TRBV6-5 TGTGCCAGCCAGGACGGAAGCCATGAAAAACTGTTTTTT CASQDGSHEKLFF